Presented here are 15 T cell receptor beta chains from one specimen sequenced in a study of cytomegalovirus exposure and HLA in healthy donors. Primers: 60 Vbeta forward and 13 Jbeta reverse. Sequenced by immunoSEQ multiplex PCR; TCRdb stores in-frame clones only, minus some. This sample contains tens of thousands of clones. Material: PBMCs. These TCRs come from a male donor in good health and CMV-seronegative.

The chain links TRBV29-1 to TRBJ2-1; 7 bases are a match to TRBD1. After removal of 4 bases from V and 5 bases from J, the junction contained 5 bases not matched to a gene. The germline CDR1 and CDR2 sequences are SQVTM and ANQGSEA. CDR3 length: 13 residues. CDR3 sequence (DNA): TGCAGCGTTGGAGGGGACAGCGACAATGAGCAGTTCTTC. Its translation: CSVGGDSDNEQFF.

The V call is TRBV6-1, the J call TRBJ2-2, with 9 bases matching TRBD2. The trim removed 0 bases at V and 5 bases at J, leaving 4 bases unmatched. The CDR3 consists of 16 residues. Per the germline V gene, CDR1 is MNHNS and CDR2 is SASEGT. DNA for the CDR3: TGTGCCAGCAGTGAAGCCATTAGCGGGAGTACCGGGGAGCTGTTTTTT. Residues: CASSEAISGSTGELFF.

This chain links TRBV5-1 with TRBJ2-7, with 7 positions matching TRBD1. With V trimmed by 4 bases and J by 0 bases, 7 bases remained unmatched. The CDR3 covers 15 residues. From germline, CDR1 is SGHRS and CDR2 YFSETQ. CDR3 sequence: CASSQGTADSYEQYF. CDR3 nucleotide sequence: TGCGCCAGCAGCCAAGGGACAGCGGACTCCTACGAGCAGTACTTC. The complete variable domain, with remaining parts taken from reference TRBV5-1 and TRBJ2-7, reads KAGVTQTPRYLIKTRGQQVTLSCSPISGHRSVSWYQQTPGQGLQFLFEYFSETQRNKGNFPGRFSGRQFSNSRSEMNVSTLELGDSALYLCASSQGTADSYEQYFGPGTRLTVT.

V and J are TRBV4-1 and TRBJ1-4; D remains unclear. Deletions cut 1 base from V and 4 bases from J, with 4 bases between. The CDR3 has 13 residues. The germline V gene encodes CDR1 MGHRA and CDR2 YSYEKL. CDR3 sequence (DNA): TGCGCCAGCAGCCAAGCCATTAATGAAAAACTGTTTTTT. This sequence encodes CASSQAINEKLFF.

The gene calls are TRBV29-1 and TRBJ2-1; D is uncertain. This CDR3 is 11 amino acids long. V shed 7 bases and J shed 5 bases, with 9 bases lying between them. CDR1 and CDR2 from the germline V gene are SQVTM and ANQGSEA. The chain's CDR3 is CSAPGDNEQFF. CDR3 nucleotide sequence: TGCAGCGCCCCCGGTGACAATGAGCAGTTCTTC.

The chain uses TRBV7-2 and TRBJ1-2; no clear D. The CDR3 loop spans 12 amino acids. Trimming took off 5 bases at V and 8 bases at J, with 12 bases between the two ends. Germline assignment: CDR1 SGHTA and CDR2 FQGNSA. The CDR3 DNA reads TGTGCCAGCAGCCTAAGCGTGCACGGCTACACCTTC. Amino acid sequence: CASSLSVHGYTF.

The chain recombines TRBV7-2 with TRBJ2-7; a possible D gene is TRBD2 (7 bases). Germline CDR1 and CDR2: SGHTA and FQGNSA. The ends were cut back, 0 bases at V and 10 bases at J, with 13 bases in the middle. The CDR3 extends over 13 amino acids. The CDR3: CASSLAGGADQYF. The CDR3 DNA follows: TGTGCCAGCAGCTTAGCGGGGGGGGCCGATCAGTACTTC.

The chain is built from TRBV4-3 and TRBJ2-7, with 7 bases aligning to TRBD1. This CDR3 comprises 14 residues. V shed 0 bases and J 5 bases; nucleotides not matched to a gene: 4. Germline V gene data show CDR1 as LGHNA and CDR2 as YSLEER. For the CDR3, the DNA is TGCGCCAGCAGCCAAGATACAGGGGTCAACGAGCAGTACTTC. This translates into CASSQDTGVNEQYF.

This sequence joins TRBV7-2 and TRBJ1-4, with a tentative D call TRBD1 (5 bases). V was cut by 4 bases and J by 5 bases, with 14 bases left in between. Germline-derived CDR1 and CDR2 are SGHTA and FQGNSA. The CDR3 extends over 15 amino acids. The CDR3 coding sequence is TGTGCCAGCAGCTCAGGGTCGGTGCCCAATGAAAAACTGTTTTTT. Translation: CASSSGSVPNEKLFF.

The chain has TRBV30 and TRBJ2-5, with 11 bases that match TRBD2. Unmatched junction bases numbered 12, after V lost 5 bases and J lost 1 base. The germline V gene has CDR1 GTSNPN and CDR2 SVGIG (reference sequence). This CDR3 comprises 17 residues. CDR3 in DNA: TGTGCCTGGGGCTCGATAGCGGGGGGGTCTTTCCAAGAGACCCAGTACTTC. It encodes CAWGSIAGGSFQETQYF.

This chain links TRBV28 with TRBJ2-3; maybe TRBD1 (5 bases). The CDR3 covers 15 residues. Between the trimmed V and J ends, which lost 5 bases and 2 bases, there was a span of 14 bases. The germline CDR1 and CDR2 sequences are MDHEN and SYDVKM. The CDR3 bases are TGTGCCAGCAGTCAAAGGGGCAGGGCCACAGATACGCAGTATTTT. It is translated as CASSQRGRATDTQYF.

This sequence joins TRBV19 and TRBJ1-1, with TRBD1 as a possible D gene (5 bases). V was cut by 4 bases and J by 5 bases, with 11 bases left in between. Germline V gives CDR1 LNHDA, CDR2 SQIVND (reference sequence). The CDR3 is made up of 13 amino acids. In DNA form, the CDR3 reads TGTGCCAGTAGTACCAGGGAGGGAACTGAAGCTTTCTTT. Protein sequence: CASSTREGTEAFF.

This chain links TRBV4-2 with TRBJ2-7; 7 bases are a match to TRBD2. The junction had 8 bases not matched to a gene; V was cut back by 3 bases and J by 6 bases. The germline V gene encodes CDR1 LGHNA and CDR2 YNFKEQ. CDR3 length equals 14 residues. The CDR3 DNA sequence: TGTGCCAGCAGCCAGGGGGGGGACCCCGCCGAGCAGTACTTC. Amino acids: CASSQGGDPAEQYF.

V gene TRBV7-9 combines with J gene TRBJ1-4; TRBD1 might be the D (6 bases). In germline, CDR1 is SEHNR, CDR2 FQNEAQ (reference sequence). This CDR3 is 15 amino acids long. CDR3 DNA sequence: TGTGCGATCAAAACGAGGGCAGGGGCAAATGAAAAACTGTTTTTT. This translates into CAIKTRAGANEKLFF.

The chain has TRBV28 and TRBJ1-1; tentative D call: TRBD1 (6 bases). V was trimmed by 6 bases and J by 8 bases, leaving 13 bases between them. Germline V gene data show CDR1 as MDHEN and CDR2 as SYDVKM. The CDR3 is 12 amino acids. The CDR3: CASRPGGREAFF. DNA for the CDR3: TGTGCCAGCAGACCGGGGGGGCGAGAAGCTTTCTTT.